Below, 20 T cell receptor beta chains from the same sample are listed, as sequenced in a study of identical twins. MiXCR, run by TCRdb on the 5' RACE reads, gives a single entry per CDR3 protein. The sample has 1.5 million to 2 million distinct CDR3 sequences, about 31% seen once; the top ten hold 0.25% to 0.3%. The source material was cord blood. These receptors were obtained from a newborn girl in good health.

The rearrangement uses TRBV7-9 and TRBJ1-1; possibly TRBD1 for D (5 bases). The V gene's germline CDR1 is SEHNR and CDR2 FQNEAQ (reference sequence). The length of the CDR3 is 14 residues. V lost 3 bases, J lost 1 base, and 9 bases lay in between. This CDR3 reads CASSLTAPNTEAFF. The CDR3 bases are TGTGCCAGCAGCTTGACAGCCCCGAACACTGAAGCTTTCTTT.

J is TRBJ1-5 and V is TRBV27; weak D call: TRBD1 (6 bases). Germline V gene lookup returns CDR1 MNHEY and CDR2 SMNVEV (reference sequence). The CDR3 totals 14 residues. Trimming cost V 7 bases and J 6 bases, with 16 bases left between them. The CDR3 sequence is CASNEQGMGQPQHF. The CDR3 DNA reads TGTGCCAGCAACGAACAGGGAATGGGTCAGCCCCAGCATTTT.

This chain links TRBV20-1 with TRBJ2-1, with D hard to call. This CDR3 region has 14 residues. The V end was cut by 0 bases, the J end by 1 base, with 7 bases between. Germline V CDR1 and CDR2: DFQATT, SNEGSKA (reference sequence). CDR3 protein: CSARELLSYNEQFF. In DNA, the CDR3 is TGCAGTGCTAGAGAGTTGCTGTCCTACAATGAGCAGTTCTTC.

The chain is built from TRBV29-1 and TRBJ1-5, with TRBD1 identical over 9 bases. Germline lookup yields CDR1 SQVTM and CDR2 ANQGSEA. The CDR3 contains 13 residues. The V gene end was trimmed by 6 bases and the J gene end by 7 bases; junction bases not matched to a gene: 7. CDR3 in amino acids: CSVAAGQGQPQHF. DNA of the CDR3: TGCAGCGTAGCCGCGGGACAGGGACAGCCCCAGCATTTT. Supplemented by reference TRBV29-1 and TRBJ1-5, the full variable domain reads SAVISQKPSRDICQRGTSLTIQCQVDSQVTMMFWYRQQPGQSLTLIATANQGSEATYESGFVIDKFPISRPNLTFSTLTVSNMSPEDSSIYLCSVAAGQGQPQHFGDGTRLSIL.

V gene TRBV6-1 combines with J gene TRBJ2-1; the D is unclear. CDR1 and CDR2 from the germline V gene are MNHNS and SASEGT. Deletions cut 6 bases from V and 6 bases from J, with 9 bases between. This CDR3 is built from 12 residues. CDR3 nucleotides: TGTGCCAGCAGAGTTTGGGCCAATGAGCAGTTCTTC. The encoded protein is CASRVWANEQFF.

This clonotype has more than one count but fewer than ten. This chain joins TRBV9 and TRBJ1-1; a weak D match, TRBD1 (6 bases). Germline CDR1 and CDR2: SGDLS and YYNGEE. The CDR3 runs 15 residues. The germline V and J ends were trimmed by 0 bases and 1 base, with 10 bases remaining between them. CDR3 coding DNA: TGTGCCAGCAGCGTAGTGGGGGCGCAGAACACTGAAGCTTTCTTT. Residues: CASSVVGAQNTEAFF.

The chain recombines TRBV29-1 with TRBJ2-1; 8 bases line up with TRBD2. The trim removed 3 bases at V and 3 bases at J, leaving 7 bases unmatched. CDR3 length equals 15 residues. Germline values: CDR1 SQVTM, CDR2 ANQGSEA. DNA for the CDR3: TGCAGCGTTGATAGGCGGGGGGCCTACTACAATGAGCAGTTCTTC. It translates to CSVDRRGAYYNEQFF.

CDR3 protein: CASSLEGTGRTGELFF. In DNA, the CDR3 is TGTGCCAGCAGCTTAGAGGGGACAGGGAGGACCGGGGAGCTGTTTTTT. The J gene is TRBJ2-2, the V gene TRBV11-2; TRBD1 matches 9 bases. CDR3 length: 16 amino acids. The trim removed 0 bases at V and 5 bases at J, leaving 4 bases unmatched. CDR1 is SGHAT and CDR2 is FQNNGV in the germline V gene.

The chain uses TRBV27 and TRBJ1-2; 8 bases fit TRBD1. The V and J ends lost 2 bases and 5 bases, in that order; junction bases with no gene match: 7. CDR1 and CDR2 from the germline V gene are MNHEY and SMNVEV (reference sequence). This CDR3 has 15 amino acids. CDR3 DNA: TGTGCCAGCAGTTTAAAGAGGACAGGGCTTTATGGCTACACCTTC. This encodes CASSLKRTGLYGYTF.

The chain uses TRBV4-1 and TRBJ2-7; D is perhaps TRBD1 (5 bases). V was pared by 1 base and J by 3 bases, with 13 bases between. Looked up from germline, CDR1 is MGHRA and CDR2 is YSYEKL. The CDR3 loop spans 15 amino acids. CDR3 DNA sequence: TGCGCCAGCAGCCAAGGATCTCAGGGAATCTACGAGCAGTACTTC. Protein sequence: CASSQGSQGIYEQYF.

This clonotype appeared a few times. The V gene is TRBV27, the J gene TRBJ1-5; no clear D. Between the trimmed V and J ends, which lost 1 base and 6 bases, there was a span of 10 bases. Germline V CDR1 and CDR2: MNHEY, SMNVEV (reference sequence). There are 14 residues in the CDR3. The CDR3 DNA reads TGTGCCAGCAGTTTATATTTTGGTACTCAGCCCCAGCATTTT. It yields the protein CASSLYFGTQPQHF.

V gene TRBV3-1 combines with J gene TRBJ2-1; TRBD2 matches 9 bases. The V gene end was trimmed by 4 bases and the J gene end by 10 bases; junction bases not matched to a gene: 8. The CDR3 extends over 14 amino acids. Germline assignment: CDR1 LGHDT and CDR2 YNNKEL (reference sequence). The CDR3 spells CASSLAGGPWEQFF. As DNA, the CDR3 is TGTGCCAGCAGCCTTGCGGGAGGGCCATGGGAGCAGTTCTTC.

The rearrangement uses TRBV20-1 and TRBJ1-2; D unclear. Per germline, CDR1 DFQATT and CDR2 SNEGSKA (reference sequence). The CDR3 spans 11 residues. CDR3 sequence (DNA): TGCAGGCTCCCCCACAGTGGCGGCTACACCTTC. It specifies CRLPHSGGYTF.

CDR3 region: CASSNSGRAMDTQYF. In DNA, the CDR3 is TGTGCCAGCAGTAATAGCGGGAGGGCCATGGATACGCAGTATTTT. The gene calls are TRBV27 and TRBJ2-3; TRBD2 agrees at 11 bases. Per the germline V gene, CDR1 is MNHEY and CDR2 is SMNVEV (reference sequence). CDR3 length: 15 amino acids. The V and J ends lost 5 bases and 6 bases, in that order; junction bases with no gene match: 7.

Only a few counts were recorded for this clonotype. The genes are TRBV29-1 and TRBJ1-1, with D maybe TRBD1 (5 bases). Trimming pared 1 base from V and 6 bases from J, leaving 12 bases between. Germline V gene lookup returns CDR1 SQVTM and CDR2 ANQGSEA. The CDR3 runs 13 residues. The CDR3 sequence: CSVEVGGWAEAFF. CDR3 bases: TGCAGCGTTGAAGTCGGGGGATGGGCTGAAGCTTTCTTT.

This chain uses TRBV4-1 with TRBJ2-4, with 10 nucleotides matching TRBD2. V gave up 1 base and J gave up 13 bases; unmatched junction bases: 10. The V gene's germline CDR1 is MGHRA and CDR2 YSYEKL. This CDR3 is built from 15 residues. The CDR3 sequence is CASSQVTSGIREQYF. CDR3 bases: TGCGCCAGCAGCCAAGTCACTAGCGGGATAAGGGAGCAGTACTTC.

The rearrangement links TRBV5-1 to TRBJ1-4; 10 bases are shared with TRBD1. CDR1 and CDR2 (germline): SGHRS, YFSETQ. V dropped 3 bases and J dropped 0; count of bases not matched to a gene: 5. CDR3 size: 17 residues. The CDR3 DNA is TGCGCCAGCAGCTACGGACAGGGGGGACCAACTAATGAAAAACTGTTTTTT. Translating it yields CASSYGQGGPTNEKLFF.

This clonotype was found a few times. V and J are TRBV29-1 and TRBJ2-7; D perhaps matches TRBD1 (6 bases). The CDR3 runs to 13 residues. V lost 1 base and J 2 bases, leaving 9 bases between the germline ends. The germline CDR1 and CDR2 sequences are SQVTM and ANQGSEA. The CDR3 coding sequence is TGCAGCGTTGAAGCCCGGGACACCTACGAGCAGTACTTC. Protein: CSVEARDTYEQYF.

This chain connects TRBV6-6 to TRBJ2-2; D ambiguous. This CDR3 is built from 14 residues. V shed 5 bases and J shed 8 bases, with 15 bases lying between them. Germline values: CDR1 MNHNY, CDR2 SVGAGI (reference sequence). The CDR3 region has the DNA TGTGCCAGCAGTAGGACCTGGTGGGGAGGGGAGCTGTTTTTT. Translation gives CASSRTWWGGELFF.

The rearrangement uses TRBV20-1 and TRBJ2-1; 11 bases match TRBD2. The CDR3 totals 16 residues. Germline CDR1 and CDR2: DFQATT and SNEGSKA (reference sequence). V trimming: 2 bases; J trimming: 4 bases; junction bases outside the gene matches: 7. DNA of the CDR3: TGCAGTGCTAGACTAGCGGGAGGACGGGGTTACAATGAGCAGTTCTTC. It encodes CSARLAGGRGYNEQFF.